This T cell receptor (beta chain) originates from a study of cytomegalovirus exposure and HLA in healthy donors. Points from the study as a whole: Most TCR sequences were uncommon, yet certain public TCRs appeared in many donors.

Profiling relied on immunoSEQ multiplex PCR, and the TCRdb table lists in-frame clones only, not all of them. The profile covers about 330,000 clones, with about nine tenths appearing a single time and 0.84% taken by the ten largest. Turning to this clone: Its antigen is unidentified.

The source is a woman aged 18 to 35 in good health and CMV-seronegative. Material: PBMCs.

The CDR3 spells CASSLTGSTQPQHF. CDR3 coding DNA: TGTGCCAGCAGCTTGACAGGGAGCACCCAGCCCCAGCATTTT. The chain links TRBV7-9 to TRBJ1-5; 7 bases map to TRBD1. V dropped 3 bases and J dropped 7; count of bases not matched to a gene: 6. Germline V gene data show CDR1 as SEHNR and CDR2 as FQNEAQ (reference sequence). The CDR3 length is 14 residues. Variable domain in full (rest from reference TRBV7-9 and TRBJ1-5): DTGVSQNPRHKITKRGQNVTFRCDPISEHNRLYWYRQTLGQGPEFLTYFQNEAQLEKSRLLSDRFSAERPKGSFSTLEIQRTEQGDSAMYLCASSLTGSTQPQHFGDGTRLSIL.